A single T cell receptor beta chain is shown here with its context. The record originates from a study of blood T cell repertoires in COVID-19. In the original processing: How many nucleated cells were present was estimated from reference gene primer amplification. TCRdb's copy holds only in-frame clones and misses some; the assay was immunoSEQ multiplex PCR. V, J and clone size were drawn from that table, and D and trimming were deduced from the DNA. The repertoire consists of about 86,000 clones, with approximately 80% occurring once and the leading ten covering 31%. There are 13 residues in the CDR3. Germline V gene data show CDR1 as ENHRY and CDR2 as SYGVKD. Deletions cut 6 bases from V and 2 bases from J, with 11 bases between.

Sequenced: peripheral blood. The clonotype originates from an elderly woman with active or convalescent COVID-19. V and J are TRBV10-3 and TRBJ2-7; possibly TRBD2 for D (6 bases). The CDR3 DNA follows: TGTGCCATCAGCCGGGACTCTACCTACGAGCAGTACTTC. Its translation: CAISRDSTYEQYF.